This T cell receptor beta chain was identified during a study of shared clonotypes between healthy human individuals. General study results and limits: Rarefaction demonstrated incomplete sorted-subset sequencing despite large depth.

With respect to this clone: The antigen is undetermined.

Clones were sequenced by immunoSEQ multiplex PCR, and TCRdb holds only the in-frame ones, with some missing. Among about 230,000 clones, over 60% were seen once, and the ten largest hold more than 9.5%. Healthy and HIV-negative, the adult donors had no recent acute infections or vaccinations. Adult Caucasians living in Nashville, Tennessee made up all of the donors. What was sequenced was memory CD4+ T cells sorted from blood. Indicated subset: CD45RA-negative fraction. The clonotype comes from a man in his thirties or forties in good health.

CDR3 amino acids: CASSASTGLPYNEQFF. Here the CDR3 DNA reads TGTGCCAGCAGTGCCTCGACAGGGTTGCCCTACAATGAGCAGTTCTTC. The chain couples TRBV25-1 to TRBJ2-1; 7 bases are a match to TRBD1. The CDR3 spans 16 residues. J lost 2 bases, V lost 4 bases, and 8 bases had no gene match. CDR1 and CDR2 (germline): MGHDK, SYGVNS.